The rows below give T cell receptor beta chains drawn from one sample of a study of blood T cell repertoires in COVID-19. The assay was immunoSEQ multiplex PCR, and TCRdb's table has in-frame clones only and misses some. Here the sample spans roughly 200,000 clones, roughly 80% being singletons. Sequenced input: peripheral blood. The origin of the receptors is a woman of 80 years or more with active or convalescent COVID-19. Both conserved end residues are part of each CDR3. Each record gives: D gene, J gene, clone size, V gene, CDR3 DNA, CDR3 protein. A D gene is named only where the DNA matches it firmly. Size is omitted from some rows. Given values are once, few, many or a class for expanded clones.

TRBD1 | TRBJ1-2 | . | TRBV10-1 | TGCGCCAGCAGTGACACAGGGGGGCATGGCTACACCTTC | CASSDTGGHGYTF
. | TRBJ2-1 | . | TRBV7-2 | TGTGCCAGCAGCTTAGCGGGGACAACATACAATGAGCAGTTCTTC | CASSLAGTTYNEQFF
. | TRBJ1-1 | . | TRBV30 | TGTGCCTGGAGGCCACAGGGCGGCGGCACTGAAGCTTTCTTT | CAWRPQGGGTEAFF
. | TRBJ2-1 | few | TRBV5-1 | TGCGCCAGCAGCTCAATAGGACTTGATGAGCAGTTCTTC | CASSSIGLDEQFF
. | TRBJ1-4 | . | TRBV11-1 | TGTGCCAGCAGCCGACAGGATGAAAAACTGTTTTTT | CASSRQDEKLFF
TRBD2 | TRBJ2-1 | . | TRBV15 | TGTGCCACCAGCCCAGATCAAACTCAGCGGGAGTGGTCTTACAATGAGCAGTTCTTC | CATSPDQTQREWSYNEQFF
TRBD2 | TRBJ2-7 | . | TRBV19 | TGTGCCAGTAGTAGGACTAGCGGGGGGACCTACGAGCAGTACTTC | CASSRTSGGTYEQYF
TRBD1 | TRBJ2-7 | . | TRBV4-3 | TGCGCCAGCAGCCACCTACAGGGGGACGAGCAGTACTTC | CASSHLQGDEQYF
. | TRBJ1-1 | . | TRBV25-1 | TGTGCCAGCAGTGGACGACAGGAATTAAAATCTGAAGCTTTCTTT | CASSGRQELKSEAFF
TRBD1 | TRBJ1-2 | . | TRBV7-2 | TGTGCCAGCAGCTTAGCCACAGGGGCCCGAATCTATGGCTACACCTTC | CASSLATGARIYGYTF
. | TRBJ1-3 | . | TRBV7-2 | TGTGCCAGCAGCCCAGGTCCCTCTGGAAACACCATATATTTT | CASSPGPSGNTIYF
. | TRBJ1-5 | few | TRBV5-1 | TGCGCCAGCAGCTTGGAGCCAGGAATTAGCAATCAGCCCCAGCATTTT | CASSLEPGISNQPQHF
. | TRBJ1-6 | once | TRBV7-2 | TGTGCCAGCAGCTTAATGCGGAATTCACCCCTCCACTTT | CASSLMRNSPLHF
TRBD1 | TRBJ1-1 | . | TRBV9 | TGTGCCAGCAGCCTGACAGGGTTCACTGAAGCTTTCTTT | CASSLTGFTEAFF
TRBD2 | TRBJ2-1 | once | TRBV10-3 | TGTGCCATCAGTGACCTTTTAGCGGGAGCGTCCTACAATGAGCAGTTCTTC | CAISDLLAGASYNEQFF
TRBD2 | TRBJ2-7 | . | TRBV29-1 | TGCAGCGCCCTAGCGGGGGGCATATACGAGCAGTACTTC | CSALAGGIYEQYF
TRBD1 | TRBJ1-2 | . | TRBV9 | TGTGCCAGCAGCTCAGGGGGGAACTATGGCTACACCTTC | CASSSGGNYGYTF
TRBD1 | TRBJ2-3 | once | TRBV7-2 | TGTGCCAGCAGCGTAAGGACAGGGTCCGGCACAGATACGCAGTATTTT | CASSVRTGSGTDTQYF
TRBD2 | TRBJ2-2 | few | TRBV4-3 | TGCGCCAGCAGCCAAGAAACACTAGCGGGAGGGCCTGGCACCGGGGAGCTGTTTTTT | CASSQETLAGGPGTGELFF
TRBD1 | TRBJ1-4 | . | TRBV5-6 | TGTGCCAGCAGCCTACGGACAGGGGGGCATGAAAAACTGTTTTTT | CASSLRTGGHEKLFF
TRBD2 | TRBJ2-1 | once | TRBV29-1 | TGCAGCGCGCGTGGGACTAGCGGGAGGAGGAATGAGCAGTTCTTC | CSARGTSGRRNEQFF
. | TRBJ2-5 | . | TRBV5-4 | TGTGCCAGCAGCTTGCGGGGGGCAGAGACCCAGTACTTC | CASSLRGAETQYF
TRBD1 | TRBJ2-6 | . | TRBV14 | TGTGCCAGCAGCCAAGGCGGGACAGGGGTACCCGGGGCCAACGTCCTGACTTTC | CASSQGGTGVPGANVLTF
TRBD1 | TRBJ2-1 | . | TRBV10-3 | TGTGCCATCAGTCGACAGGGGGCTCAAGAGCAGTTCTTC | CAISRQGAQEQFF
. | TRBJ2-5 | . | TRBV10-1 | TGCGCCAGCAGTGATAAGGGAGATCCCGCTGGAGAGACCCAGTACTTC | CASSDKGDPAGETQYF
TRBD1 | TRBJ1-6 | . | TRBV3-1/TRBV3-2 | TGTGCCAGCAGCCAAGATCTCCAGGACAGGGGTAATAATTCACCCCTCCACTTT | CASSQDLQDRGNNSPLHF
TRBD2 | TRBJ2-5 | . | TRBV3-1/TRBV3-2 | TGTGCCAGCAGCCAAGGAACTAGCGGGGGGTGGGCTTCGAGGGACCAGTACTTC | CASSQGTSGGWASRDQYF
TRBD2 | TRBJ2-1 | . | TRBV5-1 | TGCGCCAGCAGCATAACTAGCGGGAGCTCCTACAATGAGCAGTTCTTC | CASSITSGSSYNEQFF
. | TRBJ2-5 | . | TRBV7-2 | TGTGCCAGCAGCCCTAGGATGGAGACCCAGTACTTC | CASSPRMETQYF
. | TRBJ2-5 | . | TRBV19 | TGTGCCAGTAGTATAGCGGGAGAGACCCAGTACTTC | CASSIAGETQYF
TRBD2 | TRBJ2-3 | . | TRBV5-8 | TGTGCCAGCAGCTTGGGATTTCGGAGCGGGAGGGCGGATACGCAGTATTTT | CASSLGFRSGRADTQYF
TRBD1 | TRBJ1-2 | . | TRBV5-6 | TGTGCCAGCAGCTCACTGGACAGGGGGCAGGGTGGCTACACCTTC | CASSSLDRGQGGYTF
. | TRBJ1-3 | few | TRBV4-1 | TGCGCCAGCAGCCAAAGCGGAAACCCCGCCGCACCTGGAAACACCATATATTTT | CASSQSGNPAAPGNTIYF
. | TRBJ2-1 | . | TRBV4-2 | TGTGCCAGCAGCCAAGATCTTTCCAGGGTGGAGCAGTTCTTC | CASSQDLSRVEQFF
TRBD1 | TRBJ1-1 | . | TRBV2 | TGTGCCAGCATTTCGGACAGGGACACTGAAGCTTTCTTT | CASISDRDTEAFF
TRBD1 | TRBJ2-7 | . | TRBV4-3 | TGCGCCAGCAGCCACCGACAGGGGGGCTCCTACGAGCAGTACTTC | CASSHRQGGSYEQYF
TRBD1 | TRBJ1-6 | . | TRBV9 | TGTGCCAGCAGCGGGCCGGGACAGGACAGTTCACCCCTCCACTTT | CASSGPGQDSSPLHF
. | TRBJ2-7 | once | TRBV12-3/TRBV12-4 | TGTGCCAGCAGTCCTTATCGCGAGCAGTACTTC | CASSPYREQYF
. | TRBJ2-1 | . | TRBV2 | TGTGCCAGCAGGGTCTATAATGAGCAGTTCTTC | CASRVYNEQFF
. | TRBJ1-2 | . | TRBV30 | TGTGCCTGGGAACAGGGACTACTCTCCTTTTACTATGGCTACACCTTC | CAWEQGLLSFYYGYTF
. | TRBJ1-1 | once | TRBV6-5 | TGTGCCAGCACTCCACCCGGGGTCTACACTGAAGCTTTCTTT | CASTPPGVYTEAFF
. | TRBJ2-7 | . | TRBV2 | TGTGCCAGCGGGACAAGGGACGAGCAGTACTTC | CASGTRDEQYF
TRBD1 | TRBJ1-2 | . | TRBV7-9 | TGTGCCAGCAGCCCCCGTCCCGGGACAGGGAATGGCTACACCTTC | CASSPRPGTGNGYTF
. | TRBJ2-7 | . | TRBV12-3/TRBV12-4 | TGTGCCAGCAGTTTACTGGGAGCCGAGCAGTACTTC | CASSLLGAEQYF
. | TRBJ2-5 | . | TRBV5-8 | TGTGCCAGCAGGAAAAAGGGACTCTTTGGGACCCAGTACTTC | CASRKKGLFGTQYF
TRBD1 | TRBJ1-2 | few | TRBV29-1 | TGCAGCGTCTTACAGGGGGCCCCGACTCAATCGGGCTACACCTTC | CSVLQGAPTQSGYTF
TRBD1 | TRBJ1-4 | . | TRBV7-3 | TGTGCCAGCAGCCACCGGGACAGTAATGAAAAACTGTTTTTT | CASSHRDSNEKLFF
TRBD1 | TRBJ2-3 | once | TRBV18 | TGTGCCAGCTCACCACGGACAGGGCCCACAGATACGCAGTATTTT | CASSPRTGPTDTQYF
TRBD1 | TRBJ1-2 | few | TRBV4-2 | TGTGCCAGCAGCCAAGGTATCCTATCGACGGACAGGGAAGATGGCTACACCTTC | CASSQGILSTDREDGYTF